What follows is one T cell receptor beta chain and its context. Only in-frame clones appear in the TCRdb table, and some are missing; sequencing was by immunoSEQ multiplex PCR. The repertoire holds about 82,000 clones, 80% seen once, with 9.5% to 15% in the top ten. This sample was taken from a study of blood T cell repertoires in COVID-19. Germline values: CDR1 MNHEY, CDR2 SMNVEV (reference sequence). V lost 6 bases and J lost 4; bases outside the gene matches: 10. The length of the CDR3 is 16 residues. The material sequenced was peripheral blood. The TCR originated in a woman aged 40-49 years with active or convalescent COVID-19. The chain employs TRBV27 and TRBJ2-1; the match to TRBD1 covers 9 bases. The CDR3 coding sequence is TGTGCCAGCAGATACGGTGGGACAGGGACATACAATGAGCAGTTCTTC. The encoded protein is CASRYGGTGTYNEQFF.